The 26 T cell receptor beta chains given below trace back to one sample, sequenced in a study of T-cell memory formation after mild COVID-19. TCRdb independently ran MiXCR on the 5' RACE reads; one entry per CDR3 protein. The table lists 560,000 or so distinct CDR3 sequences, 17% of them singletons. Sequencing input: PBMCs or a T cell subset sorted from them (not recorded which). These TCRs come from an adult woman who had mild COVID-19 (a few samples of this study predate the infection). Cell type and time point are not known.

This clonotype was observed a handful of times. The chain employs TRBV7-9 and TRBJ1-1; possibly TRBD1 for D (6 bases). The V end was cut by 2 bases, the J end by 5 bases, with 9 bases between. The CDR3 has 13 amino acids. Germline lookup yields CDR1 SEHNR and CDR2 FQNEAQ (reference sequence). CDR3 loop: CASSLTGQTEAFF. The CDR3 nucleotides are TGTGCCAGCAGCTTAACAGGACAGACTGAAGCTTTCTTT.

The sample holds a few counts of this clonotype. CDR3 bases: TGCGCCAGCAGCTTGGTGGGGACAACGTCTGGAAATGGCTACACCTTC. This codes for CASSLVGTTSGNGYTF. This chain joins TRBV5-1 and TRBJ1-2, with a tentative D call TRBD1 (6 bases). Trimming took 0 bases from V and 6 from J, leaving 18 bases between them. The CDR3 runs to 16 residues. The V gene's germline CDR1 is SGHRS and CDR2 YFSETQ. Complete variable domain (other parts from reference TRBV5-1 and TRBJ1-2): KAGVTQTPRYLIKTRGQQVTLSCSPISGHRSVSWYQQTPGQGLQFLFEYFSETQRNKGNFPGRFSGRQFSNSRSEMNVSTLELGDSALYLCASSLVGTTSGNGYTFGSGTRLTVV.

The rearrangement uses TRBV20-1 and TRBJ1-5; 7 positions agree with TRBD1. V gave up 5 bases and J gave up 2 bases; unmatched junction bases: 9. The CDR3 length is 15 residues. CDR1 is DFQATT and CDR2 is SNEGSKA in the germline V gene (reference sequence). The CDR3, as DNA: TGCAGTGCTCGCAGGACAGGCCAGGGCAATCAGCCCCAGCATTTT. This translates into CSARRTGQGNQPQHF.

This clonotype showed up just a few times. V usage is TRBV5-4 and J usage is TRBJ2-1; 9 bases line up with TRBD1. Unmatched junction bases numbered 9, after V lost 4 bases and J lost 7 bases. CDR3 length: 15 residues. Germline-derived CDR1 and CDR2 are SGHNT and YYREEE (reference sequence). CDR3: CASSPTGGAWNEQFF. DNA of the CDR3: TGTGCCAGCAGCCCCACAGGGGGCGCGTGGAATGAGCAGTTCTTC.

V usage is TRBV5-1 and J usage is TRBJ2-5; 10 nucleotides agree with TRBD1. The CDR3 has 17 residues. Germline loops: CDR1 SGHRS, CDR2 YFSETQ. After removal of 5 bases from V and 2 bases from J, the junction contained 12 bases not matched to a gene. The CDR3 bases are TGCGCCAGCAGTCTGGGCCCGGGACAGGGGTGGCAAGAGACCCAGTACTTC. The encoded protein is CASSLGPGQGWQETQYF.

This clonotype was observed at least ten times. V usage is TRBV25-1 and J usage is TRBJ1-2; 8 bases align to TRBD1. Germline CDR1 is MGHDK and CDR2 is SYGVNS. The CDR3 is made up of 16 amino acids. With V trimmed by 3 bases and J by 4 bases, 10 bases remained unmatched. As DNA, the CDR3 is TGTGCCAGCAGTGATGATGGAGGACAGGGAGGCTATGGCTACACCTTC. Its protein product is CASSDDGGQGGYGYTF.

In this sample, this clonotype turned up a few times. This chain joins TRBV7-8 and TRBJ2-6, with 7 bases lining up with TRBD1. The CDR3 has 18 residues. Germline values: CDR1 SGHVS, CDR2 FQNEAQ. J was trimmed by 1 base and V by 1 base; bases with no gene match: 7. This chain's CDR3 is CASSLEGTALSGANVLTF. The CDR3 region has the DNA TGTGCCAGCAGCTTAGAGGGGACAGCCCTTTCTGGGGCCAACGTCCTGACTTTC. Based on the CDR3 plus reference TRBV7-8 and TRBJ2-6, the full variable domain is GAGVSQSPRYKVAKRGQDVALRCDPISGHVSLFWYQQALGQGPEFLTYFQNEAQLDKSGLPSDRFFAERPEGSVSTLKIQRTQQEDSAVYLCASSLEGTALSGANVLTFGAGSRLTVL.

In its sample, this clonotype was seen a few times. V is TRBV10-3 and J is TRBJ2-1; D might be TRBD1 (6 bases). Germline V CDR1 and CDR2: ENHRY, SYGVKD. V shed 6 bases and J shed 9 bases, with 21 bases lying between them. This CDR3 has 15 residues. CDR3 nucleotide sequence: TGTGCCATCAGGCAAGGGACGCAGGGGTCCAGTGAGCAGTTCTTC. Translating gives CAIRQGTQGSSEQFF.

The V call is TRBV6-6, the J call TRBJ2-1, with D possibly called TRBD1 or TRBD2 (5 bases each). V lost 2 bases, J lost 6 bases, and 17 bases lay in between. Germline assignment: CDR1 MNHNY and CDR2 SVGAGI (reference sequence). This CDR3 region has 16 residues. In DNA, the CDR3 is TGTGCCAGCAGTTACCGCCGGGACCCGAACGTCAATGAGCAGTTCTTC. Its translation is CASSYRRDPNVNEQFF.

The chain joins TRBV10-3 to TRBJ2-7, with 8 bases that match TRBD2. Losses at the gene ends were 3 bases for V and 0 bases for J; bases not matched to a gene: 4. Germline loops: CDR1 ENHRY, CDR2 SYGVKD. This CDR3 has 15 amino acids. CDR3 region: CAISDSSGSSYEQYF. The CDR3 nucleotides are TGTGCCATCAGTGACTCAAGCGGGAGCTCCTACGAGCAGTACTTC.

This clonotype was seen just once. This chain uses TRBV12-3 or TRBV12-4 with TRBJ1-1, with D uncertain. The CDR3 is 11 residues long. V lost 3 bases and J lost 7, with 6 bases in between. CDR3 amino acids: CASSLRVEAFF. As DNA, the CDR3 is TGTGCCAGCAGTTTGCGGGTTGAAGCTTTCTTT.

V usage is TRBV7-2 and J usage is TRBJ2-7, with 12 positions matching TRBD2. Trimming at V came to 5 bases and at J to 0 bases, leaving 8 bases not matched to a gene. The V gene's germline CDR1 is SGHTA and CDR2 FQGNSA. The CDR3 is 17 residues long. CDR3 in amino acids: CASSLRLAGAYSYEQYF. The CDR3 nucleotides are TGTGCCAGCAGCCTTCGACTAGCGGGGGCTTACTCCTACGAGCAGTACTTC.

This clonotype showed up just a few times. CDR3 bases: TGTGCCATCAGTGAAAATAGCAATCAGCCCCAGCATTTT. It codes for CAISENSNQPQHF. The J gene is TRBJ1-5, the V gene TRBV10-3; D unresolved. The CDR3 sequence is 13 residues long. Germline V gene sequence: CDR1 ENHRY, CDR2 SYGVKD. Trimming cost V 3 bases and J 0 bases, with 3 bases left between them.

CDR3 region: CASSLRAASYEQYF. The CDR3 DNA reads TGTGCCAGCAGCTTGAGGGCCGCTAGTTACGAGCAGTACTTC. J is TRBJ2-7 and V is TRBV5-4; D remains ambiguous. The CDR3 consists of 14 residues. V lost 1 base and J 4 bases, leaving 12 bases between the germline ends. Germline V gene data show CDR1 as SGHNT and CDR2 as YYREEE (reference sequence).

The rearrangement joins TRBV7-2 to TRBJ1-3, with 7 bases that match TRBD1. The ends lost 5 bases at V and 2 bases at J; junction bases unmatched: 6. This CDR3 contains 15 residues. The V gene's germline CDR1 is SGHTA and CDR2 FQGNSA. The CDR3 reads CASSPQTGPGNTIYF. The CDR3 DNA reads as TGTGCCAGCAGCCCACAGACAGGGCCTGGAAACACCATATATTTT. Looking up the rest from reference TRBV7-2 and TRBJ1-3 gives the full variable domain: GAGVSQSPSNKVTEKGKDVELRCDPISGHTALYWYRQSLGQGLEFLIYFQGNSAPDKSGLPSDRFSAERTGGSVSTLTIQRTQQEDSAVYLCASSPQTGPGNTIYFGEGSWLTVV.

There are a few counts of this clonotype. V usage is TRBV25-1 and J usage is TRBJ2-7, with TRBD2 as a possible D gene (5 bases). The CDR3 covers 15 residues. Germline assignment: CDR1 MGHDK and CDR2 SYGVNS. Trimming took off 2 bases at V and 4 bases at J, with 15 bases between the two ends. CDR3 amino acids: CASSEGLLADYEQYF. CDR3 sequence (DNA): TGTGCCAGCAGTGAAGGGCTGCTAGCAGATTACGAGCAGTACTTC.

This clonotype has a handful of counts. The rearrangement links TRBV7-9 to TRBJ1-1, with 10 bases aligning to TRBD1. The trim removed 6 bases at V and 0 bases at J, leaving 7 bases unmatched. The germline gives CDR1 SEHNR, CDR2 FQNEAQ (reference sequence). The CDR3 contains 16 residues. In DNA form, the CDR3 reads TGTGCCAGCAGTTGGGACAGGGGTTCCATGAACACTGAAGCTTTCTTT. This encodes CASSWDRGSMNTEAFF.

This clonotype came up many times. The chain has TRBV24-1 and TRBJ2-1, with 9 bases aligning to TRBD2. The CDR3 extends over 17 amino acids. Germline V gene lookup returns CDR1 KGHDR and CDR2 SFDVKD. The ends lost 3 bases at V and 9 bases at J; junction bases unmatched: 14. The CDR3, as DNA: TGTGCCACCAGTGATAGCCGACTAGCGGTATACATGGGTGAGCAGTTCTTC. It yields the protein CATSDSRLAVYMGEQFF.

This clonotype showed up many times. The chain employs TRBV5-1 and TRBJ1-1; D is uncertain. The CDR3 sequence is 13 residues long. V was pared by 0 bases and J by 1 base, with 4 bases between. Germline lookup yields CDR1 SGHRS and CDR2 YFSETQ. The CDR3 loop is CASSLAPNTEAFF. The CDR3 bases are TGCGCCAGCAGCTTGGCCCCGAACACTGAAGCTTTCTTT. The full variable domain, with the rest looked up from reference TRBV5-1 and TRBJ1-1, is KAGVTQTPRYLIKTRGQQVTLSCSPISGHRSVSWYQQTPGQGLQFLFEYFSETQRNKGNFPGRFSGRQFSNSRSEMNVSTLELGDSALYLCASSLAPNTEAFFGQGTRLTVV.

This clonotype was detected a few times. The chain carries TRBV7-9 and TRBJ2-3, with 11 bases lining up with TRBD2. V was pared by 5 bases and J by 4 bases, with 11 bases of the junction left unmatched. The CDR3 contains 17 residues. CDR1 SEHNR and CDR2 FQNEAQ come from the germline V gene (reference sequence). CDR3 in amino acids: CASSPPQLAGGSDTQYF. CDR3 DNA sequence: TGTGCCAGCAGCCCCCCCCAGCTAGCGGGAGGATCAGATACGCAGTATTTT.

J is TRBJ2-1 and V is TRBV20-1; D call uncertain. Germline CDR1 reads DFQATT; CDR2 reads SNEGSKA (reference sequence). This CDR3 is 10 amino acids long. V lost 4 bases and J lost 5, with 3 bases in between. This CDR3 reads CSAKNNEQFF. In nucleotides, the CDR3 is TGCAGTGCTAAGAACAATGAGCAGTTCTTC.

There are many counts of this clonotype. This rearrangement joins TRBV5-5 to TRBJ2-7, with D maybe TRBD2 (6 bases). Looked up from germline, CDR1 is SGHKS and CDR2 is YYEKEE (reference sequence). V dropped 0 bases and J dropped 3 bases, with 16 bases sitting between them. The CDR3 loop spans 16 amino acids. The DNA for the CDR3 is TGTGCCAGCAGCTTGGATTACCGGGGGATGGGCTACGAGCAGTACTTC. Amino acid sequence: CASSLDYRGMGYEQYF.

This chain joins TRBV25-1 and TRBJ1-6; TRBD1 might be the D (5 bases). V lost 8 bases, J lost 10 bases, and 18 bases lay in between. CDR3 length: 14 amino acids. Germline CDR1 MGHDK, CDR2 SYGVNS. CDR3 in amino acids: CASGTSGSSSPLHF. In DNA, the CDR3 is TGTGCCAGCGGGACTTCAGGGTCCAGCTCACCCCTCCACTTT.

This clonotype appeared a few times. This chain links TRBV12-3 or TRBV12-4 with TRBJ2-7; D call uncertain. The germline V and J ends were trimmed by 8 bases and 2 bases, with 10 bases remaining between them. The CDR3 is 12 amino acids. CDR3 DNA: TGTGCCAGCTCCCAACCCCCCTACGAGCAGTACTTC. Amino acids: CASSQPPYEQYF.

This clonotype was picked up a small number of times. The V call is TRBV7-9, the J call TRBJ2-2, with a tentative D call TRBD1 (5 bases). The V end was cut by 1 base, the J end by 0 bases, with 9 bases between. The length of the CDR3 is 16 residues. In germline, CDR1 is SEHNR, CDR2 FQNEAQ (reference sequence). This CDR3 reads CASSLGAGSNTGELFF. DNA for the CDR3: TGTGCCAGCAGCTTAGGGGCAGGGTCGAACACCGGGGAGCTGTTTTTT.

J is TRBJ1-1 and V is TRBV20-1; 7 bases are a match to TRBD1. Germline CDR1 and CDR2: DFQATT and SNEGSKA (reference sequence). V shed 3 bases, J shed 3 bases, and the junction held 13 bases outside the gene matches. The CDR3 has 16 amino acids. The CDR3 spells CSARDRLLEDYTEAFF. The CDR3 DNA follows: TGCAGTGCTAGGGACAGGTTGCTAGAGGATTACACTGAAGCTTTCTTT.